This T cell receptor (beta chain) was recovered during a study of cytotoxic CD8 clonotypes in ibrutinib-treated CLL. Points from the study as a whole: Starting clonality was above that of age-matched healthy donors and tracked circulating CD8+ T-cell counts.

About this clone itself: Its antigen remains unidentified.

The V gene's germline CDR1 is LNHDA and CDR2 SQIVND (reference sequence). This CDR3 comprises 13 residues. The V end was cut by 4 bases, the J end by 4 bases, with 11 bases between. Using immunoSEQ multiplex PCR, the repertoire was profiled, and TCRdb retains in-frame clones only, with some absent. The sample has about 330,000 clones, 67% seen once. This TCR came from a human donor with chronic lymphocytic leukemia. This material consisted of PBMCs, taken after 36 months of ibrutinib treatment. The chain combines TRBV19 with TRBJ2-7; D gene uncertain. CDR3 residues: CASSNPAGYEQYF. The CDR3 region has the DNA TGTGCCAGTAGTAACCCAGCAGGATACGAGCAGTACTTC.